A selection of T cell receptor beta chains follows, all from one sample in a study of blood T cell repertoires in COVID-19. Method: immunoSEQ multiplex PCR; TCRdb's copy keeps in-frame clones and lacks some. This table has about 80,000 clones, over 75% appearing once. What was sequenced was peripheral blood. Receptors were obtained from a man aged 50 to 59 with COVID-19, enrolled during active disease. Both conserved end residues are part of each CDR3. Fields, in order: V gene, D gene, J gene, clone size, CDR3 DNA, CDR3 protein. The D gene is left open where the match is weak. Clone size is not always given. Where it is, it says once, few, many or a class for expanded clones.

>TRBV19|-|TRBJ2-5|-
TGTGCCAGTAGTATTGTAACGGGGGAGACCCAGTACTTC
CASSIVTGETQYF
>TRBV18|-|TRBJ1-1|-
TGTGCCAGCTCACCAAAAAGCAGGGGAATCGGGGTTAACACTGAAGCTTTCTTT
CASSPKSRGIGVNTEAFF
>TRBV2|-|TRBJ2-5|-
TGTGCCAGCATCAGAGACAGGTTTCGGGAAGAGACCCAGTACTTC
CASIRDRFREETQYF
>TRBV6-6|-|TRBJ2-7|-
TGTGCCAGCAGTTACTCGCGGGACCCAAACCCCTACGAGCAGTACTTC
CASSYSRDPNPYEQYF
>TRBV6-1|-|TRBJ1-5|-
TGTGCCAGCAGTGAAGTTGGAAGGCGGGCTCAGCCCCAGCATTTT
CASSEVGRRAQPQHF
>TRBV5-6|-|TRBJ2-1|-
TGTGCCAGCAGCTTGCCCAGCTCCTACAATGAGCAGTTCTTC
CASSLPSSYNEQFF
>TRBV30|-|TRBJ2-7|-
TGTGCCTGGAGTGTAAGAGGCCTCGGAGAGCAGTACTTC
CAWSVRGLGEQYF
>TRBV6-2/TRBV6-3|-|TRBJ2-7|-
TGTGCCAGCAGTTACGTGGGCAGAATCTACGAGCAGTACTTC
CASSYVGRIYEQYF
>TRBV9|-|TRBJ2-5|-
TGTGCCAGCAGCCTTCGGGGAACCCAAGAGACCCAGTACTTC
CASSLRGTQETQYF
>TRBV5-1|TRBD2|TRBJ2-1|-
TGCGCCAGCAGCCAGGGGGGACTAGCGGGAGTGCAGTTCTTC
CASSQGGLAGVQFF
>TRBV6-6|TRBD1|TRBJ2-7|once
TGTGCCAGCAGTTTGACAGGACAGGGTGAGCAGTACTTC
CASSLTGQGEQYF
>TRBV19|-|TRBJ1-2|-
TGTGCCAGTAGTTCCAGGGGCCAGGGTGGCTACACCTTC
CASSSRGQGGYTF
>TRBV13|-|TRBJ2-3|-
TGTGCCAGCAGCCTACAGGGTCCAGATACGCAGTATTTT
CASSLQGPDTQYF
>TRBV5-6|-|TRBJ1-2|-
TGTGCCAGCAGCCAACAGACAGGAGACTATGGCTACACCTTC
CASSQQTGDYGYTF
>TRBV3-1/TRBV3-2|-|TRBJ1-3|-
TGTGCCAGCAGACCGACAGACTCTGGAAACACCATATATTTT
CASRPTDSGNTIYF
>TRBV27|TRBD2|TRBJ2-1|-
TGTGCCAGCAGTTCCGGACTAGCGGGAGGGCCGGGGGGTGAGCAGTTCTTC
CASSSGLAGGPGGEQFF
>TRBV19|TRBD2|TRBJ2-7|few
TGTGCCAGTAGTATTCTAGCGGGAGACCCGACCGAGCAGTACTTC
CASSILAGDPTEQYF
>TRBV11-2|-|TRBJ2-1|-
TGTGCCAGCAGCTACGATCCCGGGAGAACCTACAATGAGCAGTTCTTC
CASSYDPGRTYNEQFF
>TRBV7-3|TRBD2|TRBJ2-3|-
TGTGCCAGCAGCCTCGGCGGGAGGGCCCAAGATACGCAGTATTTT
CASSLGGRAQDTQYF
>TRBV5-6|TRBD1|TRBJ2-7|-
TGTGCCAGCAGCTTTGGGACAGGGACGTACGAGCAGTACTTC
CASSFGTGTYEQYF
>TRBV28|TRBD1|TRBJ1-1|-
TGTGCCAGCAGTTTGGAGCCTGTAGCAGACAGGGACGATGAAGCTTTCTTT
CASSLEPVADRDDEAFF
>TRBV7-2|-|TRBJ1-1|-
TGTGCCAGCAGCAACTTTATGAACACTGAAGCTTTCTTT
CASSNFMNTEAFF
>TRBV7-9|TRBD1|TRBJ1-6|-
TGTGCCAGCGTGGGACAGGGCGGCGGACCCCTCCACTTT
CASVGQGGGPLHF
>TRBV24-1|TRBD1|TRBJ2-1|-
TGTGCCACCAGTACCCGGACAGGGAAGGCCAATGAGCAGTTCTTC
CATSTRTGKANEQFF
>TRBV19|-|TRBJ1-2|-
TGTGCCAGTATGGCGGTCCCCTCATATGCCGGCTACACCTTC
CASMAVPSYAGYTF
>TRBV29-1|-|TRBJ1-2|-
TGCAGCGTCCAGAATTCACTAAACTATGGCTACACCTTC
CSVQNSLNYGYTF
>TRBV5-5|-|TRBJ2-1|-
TGTGCCAGCAGCTTGGTTAGGGGAAATGAGCAGTTCTTC
CASSLVRGNEQFF
>TRBV4-3|TRBD1|TRBJ1-3|once
TGCGCCAGCAGCCAAGTGTGGGACAGGGGTTCTGGAAACACCATATATTTT
CASSQVWDRGSGNTIYF
>TRBV5-1|-|TRBJ2-5|once
TGCGCCAGCAGCTTGGTGGGGGGACAAGAGACCCAGTACTTC
CASSLVGGQETQYF
>TRBV20-1|-|TRBJ2-7|-
TGCAAGAAGGAGGCAGACGAGCAGTACTTC
CKKEADEQYF
>TRBV29-1|TRBD2|TRBJ2-2|-
TGCAGCGTCCTTGGACTAGCGGGGGACACCGGGGAGCTGTTTTTT
CSVLGLAGDTGELFF
>TRBV5-4|-|TRBJ1-1|-
TGTGCCAGCAGCTATCTTGAGGAAGAAGCTTTCTTT
CASSYLEEEAFF
>TRBV5-5|-|TRBJ1-2|-
TGTGCCAGCAGCTTGGCCCTTACAGCTAACTATGGCTACACCTTC
CASSLALTANYGYTF
>TRBV28|TRBD2|TRBJ2-5|-
TGTGCCAGCAGTACCCCTGCTAGCGGGAGTCGAGAGACCCAGTACTTC
CASSTPASGSRETQYF
>TRBV4-1|TRBD1|TRBJ1-2|-
TGCGCCAGCACACGGGGACAGGGGGGCCTTATCTCGGCGAACTATGGCTACACCTTC
CASTRGQGGLISANYGYTF
>TRBV5-6|TRBD2|TRBJ2-5|-
TGTGCCAGCAGTAGCGGGAGCCAAGAGACCCAGTACTTC
CASSSGSQETQYF
>TRBV3-1/TRBV3-2|TRBD2|TRBJ2-7|-
TGTGCCAGCAGCCCGGGACTAGCGGACTCCTACGAGCAGTACTTC
CASSPGLADSYEQYF
>TRBV6-2/TRBV6-3|-|TRBJ1-1|once
TGTGCCAGCAGCCGAGGGGAGGGTCGGCACACTGAAGCTTTCTTT
CASSRGEGRHTEAFF
>TRBV5-1|-|TRBJ2-1|-
TGCGCCAGTGGAAAGGTTGGGAGTAGGGATGAGCAGTTCTTC
CASGKVGSRDEQFF
>TRBV11-2|-|TRBJ2-7|-
TGTGCCAGCAGCCCCTTTTTGGACATCGGCGAGCAGTACTTC
CASSPFLDIGEQYF
>TRBV19|TRBD1|TRBJ1-5|-
TGTGCCAGTAGGGCCGACAGGGCTGGCAATCAGCCCCAGCATTTT
CASRADRAGNQPQHF
>TRBV11-2|-|TRBJ1-5|-
TGTGCCAGCAGCTTAGGCGAGGATCAGCCCCAGCATTTT
CASSLGEDQPQHF
>TRBV19|TRBD1|TRBJ2-5|-
TGTGCCAGTAGTTCCGACAGGGGGGAGACCCAGTACTTC
CASSSDRGETQYF
>TRBV29-1|-|TRBJ1-2|-
TGCAGCGTTGTGGGGGGACCGGGGCAGGGAAGTGTCCGAAACTATGGCTACACCTTC
CSVVGGPGQGSVRNYGYTF
>TRBV5-6|-|TRBJ2-1|-
TGTGCCAGCAGCTCCACGAGGAATGAGCAGTTCTTC
CASSSTRNEQFF
>TRBV7-3|TRBD2|TRBJ2-1|-
TGTGCCAGCAGCCCATCGGGGACTAGCGGGAGTATGCAGTTCTTC
CASSPSGTSGSMQFF
>TRBV28|TRBD1|TRBJ1-4|few
TGTGCCAGCAGTTTAGGGCAGGGGGATAATGAAAAACTGTTTTTT
CASSLGQGDNEKLFF
>TRBV18|TRBD1|TRBJ1-6|-
TGTGCCAGCTCACCGACGGGACAGGGAAATTCACCCCTCCACTTT
CASSPTGQGNSPLHF
>TRBV3-1/TRBV3-2|-|TRBJ1-2|-
TGTGCCAGCAGCCCAGTAGTCGGGGGGAACTATGGCTACACCTTC
CASSPVVGGNYGYTF
>TRBV28|-|TRBJ1-4|once
TGTGCCAGCAGTCGATCAGGGAACAATGAAAAACTGTTTTTT
CASSRSGNNEKLFF
>TRBV7-3|-|TRBJ2-2|-
TGTGCCAGCAGCCCCAATCAGGGGGGGAACACCGGGGAGCTGTTTTTT
CASSPNQGGNTGELFF
>TRBV10-3|TRBD1|TRBJ1-1|-
TGTGCCATCAGTACCGGACAGGGTAACACTGAAGCTTTCTTT
CAISTGQGNTEAFF